The 9 T cell receptor beta chains reported below all come from one sample, sequenced in a study of T cells in Graves' hyperthyroidism and ophthalmopathy (dated by TCRdb to about 2019). Library preparation employed multiplex PCR. For sequencing, an Illumina HiSeq 2000 was employed. TCR beta CDR3 regions were amplified from RNA transcripts. The TCR CDR3 was subjected to a first round of RT-PCR using the HTBI primer set and the Qiagen OneStep RT-PCR kit. TCRdb applied fastp at Q25 and MiXCR to the public reads, then kept only in-frame beta chains. Every distinct CDR3 protein forms one entry, paired with its most common genes and DNA. The sample has 700,000 or so distinct CDR3 sequences on record, less than 20% of them singletons. The ten largest clonotypes hold under 10% of the sample. The specimen sequenced was blood. The receptors were gathered from a man aged 18 to 30 with Graves' hyperthyroidism.

The DNA of the CDR3 is TGTGCCAGCAGCCGGACTAGCGGGAGCCCCCCGTTCTTC. Encoded protein: CASSRTSGSPPFF. The J gene is TRBJ2-1, the V gene TRBV2; 13 bases fit TRBD2. Germline assignment: CDR1 SNHLY and CDR2 FYNNEI. The junction had 8 bases not matched to a gene; V was cut back by 6 bases and J by 15 bases. This CDR3 has 13 amino acids.

This clonotype was detected only a few times. The chain joins TRBV10-3 to TRBJ1-3; unclear D gene. Germline CDR1 and CDR2: ENHRY and SYGVKD. The CDR3 loop spans 13 amino acids. V was cut by 5 bases and J by 0 bases, with 5 bases left in between. The CDR3 region is CAISRDSGNTIYF. CDR3 sequence (DNA): TGTGCCATCAGTAGGGACTCTGGAAACACCATATATTTT.

This clonotype was seen at least ten times. The chain joins TRBV28 to TRBJ2-7; no clear D. Looked up from germline, CDR1 is MDHEN and CDR2 is SYDVKM. The V gene lost 3 bases and the J gene lost 3 bases, with 9 bases spanning the gap. This CDR3 region has 13 residues. The CDR3 loop is CASSLERFYEQYF. The CDR3 DNA follows: TGTGCCAGCAGTTTGGAACGGTTCTACGAGCAGTACTTC.

This clonotype was seen a few times. The CDR3 nucleotides read TGTGCCAGCAGTTCGGGACTCGTTATGGAGACCCAGTACTTC. Its translation is CASSSGLVMETQYF. This chain joins TRBV12-3 or TRBV12-4 and TRBJ2-5; the D gene is possibly TRBD2 (6 bases). CDR3 length: 14 residues. V dropped 4 bases and J dropped 5 bases, with 14 bases sitting between them.

Only a few counts were recorded for this clonotype. The chain links TRBV3-1 to TRBJ1-3, with D perhaps TRBD1 (5 bases). Deletions cut 1 base from V and 4 bases from J, with 14 bases between. The CDR3 consists of 16 residues. Germline assignment: CDR1 LGHDT and CDR2 YNNKEL (reference sequence). The CDR3 nucleotides are TGTGCCAGCAGCCAAGGTCAGGCCAGGGAAGGAAACACCATATATTTT. This encodes CASSQGQAREGNTIYF.

This clonotype appeared a few times. This chain joins TRBV20-1 and TRBJ2-1; D remains ambiguous. The V and J ends lost 3 bases and 6 bases respectively, with 12 bases between them. The germline gives CDR1 DFQATT, CDR2 SNEGSKA (reference sequence). CDR3 length equals 13 residues. For the CDR3, the DNA is TGCAGTGCTAGGTCGGTGTATCTCAATGAGCAGTTCTTC. Translation: CSARSVYLNEQFF.

J is TRBJ1-1 and V is TRBV19; no definite D call. With 7 bases removed from V and 3 bases from J, the gap between germline ends came to 15 bases. This CDR3 spans 14 amino acids. Germline V gene data show CDR1 as LNHDA and CDR2 as SQIVND (reference sequence). CDR3 bases: TGTGCCAGTACCGGGAGGCCGATTGACACTGAAGCTTTCTTT. Translated, it gives CASTGRPIDTEAFF.

This clonotype was counted only a few times. This chain uses TRBV27 with TRBJ2-5; D perhaps matches TRBD2 (5 bases). V shed 0 bases and J shed 2 bases, with 10 bases lying between them. The germline V gene encodes CDR1 MNHEY and CDR2 SMNVEV (reference sequence). The CDR3 is made up of 15 amino acids. DNA for the CDR3: TGTGCCAGCAGTTTATCCACCACGGGGCAAGAGACCCAGTACTTC. This translates into CASSLSTTGQETQYF.

This sequence joins TRBV20-1 and TRBJ2-7, with no clear D. V was shortened by 0 bases and J by 1 base, with 19 bases between the two germline ends. The CDR3 is 17 residues long. Germline V gene lookup returns CDR1 DFQATT and CDR2 SNEGSKA (reference sequence). CDR3 residues: CSARDSLNWPISYEQYF. The CDR3, as DNA: TGCAGTGCTAGAGATTCCCTGAACTGGCCCATTTCCTACGAGCAGTACTTC.